One and the same sample provided the 31 T cell receptor beta chains below, sequenced in a study of T-cell reconstitution after alpha-beta-depleted transplantation in children. Using unique molecular identifiers, the investigators prepared the TCRbeta library. TCRdb fed the PCR reads into MiXCR, producing one record per CDR3 protein. The table includes more than 150,000 distinct CDR3 sequences, around 6.8% detected once. The sequences come from PBMCs from the stem cell graft donor, collected from the stem cell graft. These receptors were collected from a human donor who donated a stem cell graft to a child with Wiskott-Aldrich syndrome.

J is TRBJ2-7 and V is TRBV14; TRBD2 is a possible D gene (6 bases). The CDR3 contains 13 residues. The ends were cut back, 3 bases at V and 4 bases at J, with 10 bases in the middle. Germline lookup yields CDR1 SGHDN and CDR2 FVKESK. The CDR3 DNA is TGTGCCAGCAGCCATGTCGGGAGATACGAGCAGTACTTC. As protein: CASSHVGRYEQYF.

This clonotype was seen repeatedly, ten times or more. The CDR3 DNA sequence: TGTGCCAGCAGTTTAGCCGGGACAGAAAACATTCAGTACTTC. It is translated as CASSLAGTENIQYF. J is TRBJ2-4 and V is TRBV12-3 or TRBV12-4, with 7 nucleotides matching TRBD1. The CDR3 is 14 amino acids. Losses at the gene ends were 0 bases for V and 5 bases for J; bases not matched to a gene: 1.

In its sample, this clonotype was seen many times. In DNA, the CDR3 is TGTGCCAGCAGTTTCGGGAGGGCGAGTTGGGAGCAGTACTTC. It specifies CASSFGRASWEQYF. This chain links TRBV27 with TRBJ2-7, with TRBD2 matching over 8 bases. This CDR3 has 14 amino acids. Germline trimming cut 3 bases from V and 7 bases from J; bases unmatched to any gene: 8. Germline CDR1 reads MNHEY; CDR2 reads SMNVEV (reference sequence).

On this clonotype itself: Its ends do not fully match the called genes, so a read error is possible. J is TRBJ1-1 and V is TRBV12-3 or TRBV12-4, with 7 positions matching TRBD1. The CDR3 contains 19 residues. CDR3 nucleotides: TGTGCCTGCAGTTCCTGGCCGGGATTGCCGGGACAGAGGAACACTGAAGCTTTCTTT. Encoded protein: CACSSWPGLPGQRNTEAFF.

The J gene is TRBJ2-1, the V gene TRBV7-2, with 8 bases identical to TRBD2. J was trimmed by 9 bases and V by 0 bases; bases with no gene match: 10. Germline CDR1 and CDR2: SGHTA and FQGNSA. The CDR3 contains 16 residues. The CDR3 spells CASSLAAAGGSLEQFF. The CDR3 DNA reads TGTGCCAGCAGCTTAGCGGCCGCGGGGGGTTCTCTTGAGCAGTTCTTC.

This clonotype was counted at least ten times. The chain carries TRBV6-5 and TRBJ1-1; maybe TRBD1 (5 bases). Between the trimmed V and J ends, which lost 6 bases and 1 base, there was a span of 12 bases. Germline lookup yields CDR1 MNHEY and CDR2 SVGAGI. The CDR3 contains 14 residues. The CDR3 DNA reads TGTGCCAGCAGGAGGGGAACAGGGAACACTGAAGCTTTCTTT. Translated: CASRRGTGNTEAFF.

At least ten counts were recorded for this clonotype. The chain uses TRBV6-5 and TRBJ1-5; D is unresolved. The CDR3 has 14 amino acids. CDR1 and CDR2 from the germline V gene are MNHEY and SVGAGI. V was pared by 5 bases and J by 1 base, with 9 bases between. CDR3 sequence (DNA): TGTGCCAGCAGTCCCATATTAAGCAATCAGCCCCAGCATTTT. Translated: CASSPILSNQPQHF.

This clonotype was counted many times. This sequence joins TRBV5-1 and TRBJ2-5; D uncertain. The germline V and J ends were trimmed by 0 bases and 0 bases, with 9 bases remaining between them. Germline CDR1 SGHRS, CDR2 YFSETQ. This CDR3 has 15 residues. Written as DNA, the CDR3 is TGCGCCAGCAGCTTGGAGGCTACCTACCAAGAGACCCAGTACTTC. This sequence encodes CASSLEATYQETQYF. The full variable domain, with the rest looked up from reference TRBV5-1 and TRBJ2-5, is KAGVTQTPRYLIKTRGQQVTLSCSPISGHRSVSWYQQTPGQGLQFLFEYFSETQRNKGNFPGRFSGRQFSNSRSEMNVSTLELGDSALYLCASSLEATYQETQYFGPGTRLLVL.

At least ten counts were recorded for this clonotype. This rearrangement joins TRBV25-1 to TRBJ1-1, with D possibly being TRBD1 (6 bases). V was pared by 6 bases and J by 5 bases, with 10 bases between. CDR1 MGHDK and CDR2 SYGVNS come from the germline V gene. The CDR3 contains 12 residues. This CDR3 reads CASRDSGTEAFF. In DNA form, the CDR3 reads TGTGCCAGCAGGGACAGCGGAACTGAAGCTTTCTTT.

At least ten counts were recorded for this clonotype. V is TRBV12-3 or TRBV12-4 and J is TRBJ2-6, with D hard to call. The length of the CDR3 is 14 residues. Trimming took 8 bases from V and 1 from J, leaving 9 bases between them. CDR3 coding DNA: TGTGCCAGCGGGGTAGTTTCTGGGGCCAACGTCCTGACTTTC. Translated: CASGVVSGANVLTF.

This clonotype was seen a few times. This chain connects TRBV5-1 to TRBJ2-7; D remains ambiguous. V was trimmed by 4 bases and J by 2 bases, leaving 16 bases between them. CDR3 length equals 15 residues. The germline gives CDR1 SGHRS, CDR2 YFSETQ. CDR3 bases: TGCGCCAGCAGCCCTCTCACTTGGGGAACCTACGAGCAGTACTTC. Translation: CASSPLTWGTYEQYF.

The table lists this clonotype with many counts. The chain joins TRBV15 to TRBJ1-2; the D gene is possibly TRBD1 (6 bases). The CDR3 covers 15 residues. Per germline, CDR1 LNHNV and CDR2 YYDKDF (reference sequence). The V end was cut by 5 bases, the J end by 8 bases, with 21 bases between. The CDR3 DNA follows: TGTGCCACCAGCCGCCCTGGCAGGGGCGCTGGCGGCTACACCTTC. It specifies CATSRPGRGAGGYTF.

This clonotype was counted ten times or more. The rearrangement links TRBV12-3 or TRBV12-4 to TRBJ1-2; D unresolved. V shed 2 bases and J shed 4 bases, with 8 bases lying between them. CDR3 length: 13 residues. This chain's CDR3 is CASSLSVFYGYTF. The CDR3 nucleotides read TGTGCCAGCAGTTTAAGCGTCTTCTATGGCTACACCTTC.

This clonotype was recorded many times. The rearrangement links TRBV7-2 to TRBJ2-3; 14 bases align to TRBD2. This CDR3 has 17 amino acids. From germline, CDR1 is SGHTA and CDR2 FQGNSA. With 5 bases clipped from V and 5 bases from J, the junction kept 9 bases outside the gene matches. The CDR3 DNA sequence: TGTGCCAGCAGCCCCAGACTAGCGGGAGGGCCCGGAGATACGCAGTATTTT. Translation: CASSPRLAGGPGDTQYF.

This clonotype occurred a few times. This chain connects TRBV11-3 to TRBJ1-1; the match to TRBD1 covers 8 bases. Trimming took 5 bases from V and 6 from J; bases not matched to a gene: 8. The CDR3 runs to 14 residues. CDR1 is SGHNT and CDR2 is YENEEA in the germline V gene. CDR3 residues: CASSGRDRLPEAFF. The CDR3 DNA reads TGTGCCAGCAGCGGCCGGGACAGGTTGCCTGAAGCTTTCTTT.

There are many counts of this clonotype. CDR3 in DNA: TGTGCCGGAGAGACAGGGGTAGAAGAGACCCAGTACTTC. It codes for CAGETGVEETQYF. The rearrangement links TRBV6-1 to TRBJ2-5; the match to TRBD1 covers 8 bases. The CDR3 contains 13 residues. CDR1 is MNHNS, CDR2 SASEGT, per germline. V trimming: 11 bases; J trimming: 3 bases; junction bases outside the gene matches: 8.

In this sample, this clonotype turned up many times. The V gene is TRBV24-1, the J gene TRBJ2-2; D perhaps matches TRBD1 (6 bases). The germline CDR1 and CDR2 sequences are KGHDR and SFDVKD. This CDR3 spans 20 amino acids. Trimming pared 0 bases from V and 3 bases from J, leaving 22 bases between. Here the CDR3 DNA reads TGTGCCACCAGTGATTTGCAGAGCCACAGGGAAAGTCGGTACACCGGGGAGCTGTTTTTT. Translating it yields CATSDLQSHRESRYTGELFF.

This clonotype has ten or more counts. The chain joins TRBV4-3 to TRBJ2-2; TRBD1 matches 8 bases. V lost 1 base, J lost 8 bases, and 3 bases stayed unmatched. The CDR3 runs 14 residues. CDR1 LGHNA and CDR2 YSLEER come from the germline V gene. Here the CDR3 DNA reads TGCGCCAGCAGCCAAGGGACAGGGTGGGGGGAGCTGTTTTTT. Amino acids: CASSQGTGWGELFF.

This clonotype was observed at least ten times. The rearrangement joins TRBV27 to TRBJ2-1, with 8 positions matching TRBD2. Looked up from germline, CDR1 is MNHEY and CDR2 is SMNVEV (reference sequence). The length of the CDR3 is 16 residues. V shed 6 bases, J shed 4 bases, and the junction held 11 bases outside the gene matches. DNA for the CDR3: TGTGCCAGCAGCAACAGAAGCGGGAGCGATTACAATGAGCAGTTCTTC. Its protein product is CASSNRSGSDYNEQFF.

This clonotype was counted many times. The chain recombines TRBV6-5 with TRBJ1-5; 7 positions agree with TRBD1. V gave up 7 bases and J gave up 3 bases; unmatched junction bases: 3. Germline CDR1 MNHEY, CDR2 SVGAGI. The CDR3 runs 13 residues. CDR3 sequence reads: CASNDRDNQPQHF. The DNA of the CDR3 is TGTGCCAGCAACGACAGGGACAATCAGCCCCAGCATTTT.

This clonotype was counted only a few times. The chain is built from TRBV7-8 and TRBJ2-7, with a tentative D call TRBD1 (6 bases). CDR1 is SGHVS, CDR2 FQNEAQ, per germline. V lost 1 base and J 0 bases, leaving 16 bases between the germline ends. The CDR3 is 17 amino acids. In DNA, the CDR3 is TGTGCCAGCAGCTTAGATGTAACGGACAGAACCTCCTACGAGCAGTACTTC. Protein sequence: CASSLDVTDRTSYEQYF. The full variable domain, rest sourced from reference TRBV7-8 and TRBJ2-7, is GAGVSQSPRYKVAKRGQDVALRCDPISGHVSLFWYQQALGQGPEFLTYFQNEAQLDKSGLPSDRFFAERPEGSVSTLKIQRTQQEDSAVYLCASSLDVTDRTSYEQYFGPGTRLTVT.

This clonotype has ten or more counts. This chain links TRBV12-3 or TRBV12-4 with TRBJ2-2; either TRBD1 or TRBD2 may fit D (5 bases each). This CDR3 has 15 residues. The ends were cut back, 7 bases at V and 4 bases at J, with 16 bases in the middle. The CDR3 bases are TGTGCCAGCACCATCCCCGGGGACGGCACCGGGGAGCTGTTTTTT. Its translation is CASTIPGDGTGELFF.

This clonotype was seen ten or more times. The V gene is TRBV5-1, the J gene TRBJ2-2; D may be TRBD1 (6 bases). V dropped 3 bases and J dropped 2 bases, with 11 bases sitting between them. Germline CDR1 reads SGHRS; CDR2 reads YFSETQ. The CDR3 is 15 residues long. The CDR3 DNA sequence: TGCGCCAGCAGCTCGGGACATTCAAACACCGGGGAGCTGTTTTTT. It codes for CASSSGHSNTGELFF.

This clonotype was counted ten times or more. V and J are TRBV12-3 or TRBV12-4 and TRBJ1-2; D possibly corresponds to TRBD1 (6 bases). V was pared by 5 bases and J by 14 bases, with 21 bases between. The CDR3 is 13 residues long. CDR3 loop: CASSPSGTEGVTF. The CDR3 bases are TGTGCCAGCAGTCCCTCCGGGACGGAGGGGGTTACCTTC.

This clonotype was picked up many times. The J gene is TRBJ2-1, the V gene TRBV4-3; D remains ambiguous. V lost 0 bases to trimming and J lost 4 bases, with 7 bases between them. The CDR3 length is 14 residues. Germline CDR1 reads LGHNA; CDR2 reads YSLEER. CDR3 in amino acids: CASSQDQYYNEQFF. CDR3 in DNA: TGCGCCAGCAGCCAAGACCAGTATTACAATGAGCAGTTCTTC.

V usage is TRBV3-1 and J usage is TRBJ2-2; D remains ambiguous. CDR1 LGHDT and CDR2 YNNKEL come from the germline V gene (reference sequence). V dropped 1 base and J dropped 8 bases, with 14 bases sitting between them. This CDR3 is built from 15 residues. The CDR3 reads CASSQGGVQGGELFF. The CDR3 DNA reads TGTGCCAGCAGCCAAGGCGGAGTACAAGGAGGGGAGCTGTTTTTT.

Ten or more counts support this clonotype. The chain has TRBV5-6 and TRBJ2-1, with D perhaps matching TRBD2 (5 bases). The V and J ends lost 0 bases and 4 bases respectively, with 8 bases between them. Germline V CDR1 and CDR2: SGHDT, YYEEEE. The CDR3 has 14 residues. For the CDR3, the DNA is TGTGCCAGCAGCTTGGAATGGGAGTACAATGAGCAGTTCTTC. This codes for CASSLEWEYNEQFF.

This clonotype was observed many times. The chain joins TRBV6-1 to TRBJ2-1; D may be TRBD2 (5 bases). This CDR3 is built from 17 residues. CDR1 and CDR2 from the germline V gene are MNHNS and SASEGT. V was shortened by 5 bases and J by 0 bases, with 17 bases between the two germline ends. The CDR3 protein is CASSQGLVAISYNEQFF. In nucleotides, the CDR3 is TGTGCCAGCAGTCAAGGACTCGTTGCCATCTCCTACAATGAGCAGTTCTTC.

This rearrangement joins TRBV13 to TRBJ1-3; the D gene is possibly TRBD1 (6 bases). With 4 bases removed from V and 7 bases from J, the gap between germline ends came to 17 bases. Per the germline V gene, CDR1 is PRHDT and CDR2 is FYEKMQ (reference sequence). There are 15 residues in the CDR3. The CDR3 sequence is CASSSPEGVRNTIYF. CDR3 nucleotide sequence: TGTGCCAGCAGCTCCCCTGAGGGGGTTCGGAACACCATATATTTT.

This clonotype was counted ten times or more. The chain employs TRBV3-1 and TRBJ2-1; D possibly corresponds to TRBD2 (5 bases). This CDR3 is built from 14 residues. Germline CDR1 is LGHDT and CDR2 is YNNKEL (reference sequence). Between the trimmed V and J ends, which lost 4 bases and 7 bases, there was a span of 14 bases. This CDR3 reads CASSLGGERNEQFF. CDR3 sequence (DNA): TGTGCCAGCAGCCTAGGCGGTGAGCGGAATGAGCAGTTCTTC.

The chain links TRBV10-3 to TRBJ2-1; D not resolved. Germline V gene data show CDR1 as ENHRY and CDR2 as SYGVKD. The germline V and J ends were trimmed by 4 bases and 2 bases, with 3 bases remaining between them. The CDR3 runs to 12 residues. CDR3 sequence reads: CAISGTYNEQFF. In DNA form, the CDR3 reads TGTGCCATCAGTGGCACCTACAATGAGCAGTTCTTC.